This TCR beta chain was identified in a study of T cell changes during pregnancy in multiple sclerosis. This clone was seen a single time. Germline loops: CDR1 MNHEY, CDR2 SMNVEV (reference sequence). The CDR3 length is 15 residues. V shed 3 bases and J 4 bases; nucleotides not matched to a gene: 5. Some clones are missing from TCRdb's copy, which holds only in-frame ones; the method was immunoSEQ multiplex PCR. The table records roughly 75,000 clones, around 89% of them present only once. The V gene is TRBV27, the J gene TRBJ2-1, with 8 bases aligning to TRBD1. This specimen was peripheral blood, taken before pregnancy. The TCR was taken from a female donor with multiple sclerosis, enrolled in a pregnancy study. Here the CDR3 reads CASSFRGPTYNEQFF. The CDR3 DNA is TGTGCCAGCAGTTTCAGGGGGCCCACTTACAATGAGCAGTTCTTC.